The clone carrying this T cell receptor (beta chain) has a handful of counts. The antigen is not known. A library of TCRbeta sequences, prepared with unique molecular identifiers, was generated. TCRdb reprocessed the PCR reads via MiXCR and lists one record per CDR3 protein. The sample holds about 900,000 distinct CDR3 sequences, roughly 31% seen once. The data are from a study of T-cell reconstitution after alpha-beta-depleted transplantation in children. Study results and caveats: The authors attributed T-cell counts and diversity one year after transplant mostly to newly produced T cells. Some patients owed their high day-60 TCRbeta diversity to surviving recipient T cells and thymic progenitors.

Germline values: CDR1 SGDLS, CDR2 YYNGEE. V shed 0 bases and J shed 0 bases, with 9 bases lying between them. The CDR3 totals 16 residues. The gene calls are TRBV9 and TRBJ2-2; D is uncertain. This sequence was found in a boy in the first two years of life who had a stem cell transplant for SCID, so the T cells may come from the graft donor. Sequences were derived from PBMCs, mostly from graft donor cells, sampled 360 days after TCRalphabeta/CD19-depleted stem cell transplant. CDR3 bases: TGTGCCAGCAGCGTAGGCACCGTAGCGAACACCGGGGAGCTGTTTTTT. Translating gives CASSVGTVANTGELFF. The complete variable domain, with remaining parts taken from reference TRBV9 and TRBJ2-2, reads DSGVTQTPKHLITATGQRVTLRCSPRSGDLSVYWYQQSLDQGLQFLIQYYNGEERAKGNILERFSAQQFPDLHSELNLSSLELGDSALYFCASSVGTVANTGELFFGEGSRLTVL.